This T cell receptor (beta chain) emerged from a study of T-cell memory formation after mild COVID-19. In the study overall: TCR clusters were largely donor specific.

As regards this clonotype: Its antigen is as yet unknown.

TCRdb fed the 5' RACE reads into MiXCR, producing one record per CDR3 protein. The table lists about 150,000 distinct CDR3 sequences, more than 14% of them singletons. The CDR3 covers 18 residues. V was clipped by 3 bases and J by 1 base, with 22 bases between them. Germline loops: CDR1 MNHEY, CDR2 SVGAGI. Whole-study results and caveats: Day 15 to 85 contracting clones showed balanced CD4/CD8; later expanders leaned CD4+.

The chain employs TRBV6-5 and TRBJ2-7; D is possibly TRBD1 (5 bases). The receptor comes from an adult woman who had mild COVID-19 (a few samples of this study predate the infection). Cell type and time point are not known. Sequenced: PBMCs or a T cell subset sorted from them (not recorded which). CDR3 sequence (DNA): TGTGCCAGCAGTTATTCATATAGATCGACAGATACTTCCTACGAGCAGTACTTC. This sequence encodes CASSYSYRSTDTSYEQYF.